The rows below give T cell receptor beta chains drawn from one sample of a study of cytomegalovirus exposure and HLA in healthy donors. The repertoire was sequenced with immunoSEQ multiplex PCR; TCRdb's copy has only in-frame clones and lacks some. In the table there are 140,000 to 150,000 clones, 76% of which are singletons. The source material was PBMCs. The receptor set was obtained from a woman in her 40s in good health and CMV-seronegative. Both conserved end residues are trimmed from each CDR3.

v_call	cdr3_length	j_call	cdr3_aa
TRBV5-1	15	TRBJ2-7	ASSTSSGAPAAYEQY
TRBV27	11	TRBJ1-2	ASRSTGVYGYT
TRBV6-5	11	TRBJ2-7	ASSREVLYEQY
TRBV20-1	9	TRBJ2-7	SAITLSEQY
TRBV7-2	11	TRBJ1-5	ASSFQVHQPQH
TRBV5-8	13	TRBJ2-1	ASSWGQGAHNEQF
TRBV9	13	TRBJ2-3	ASSLGGTLIDTQY
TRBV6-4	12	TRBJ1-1	ASRIGQGNTEAF
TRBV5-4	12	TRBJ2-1	ASSPDGWYNEQF
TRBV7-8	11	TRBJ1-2	ASSGQGIYGYT
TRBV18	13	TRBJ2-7	ASSPRQVKTYEQY
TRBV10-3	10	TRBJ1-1	AIDFLNTEAF
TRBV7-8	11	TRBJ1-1	ASSLERDTEAF
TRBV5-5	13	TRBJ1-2	ASSLEPGLIYGYT